A selection of T cell receptor beta chains follows, all from one sample in a study of PD-1 blockade in classical Hodgkin lymphoma. Clones were read by immunoSEQ multiplex PCR, and TCRdb kept only the in-frame ones, dropping some. The sample records roughly 20,000 clones, around 87% being singletons. Sequencing used CD8+ T cells from blood. These receptors came from a human donor with classical Hodgkin lymphoma. Both conserved end residues are part of each CDR3. A D gene is named only where the DNA matches it firmly. Clone size, where shown, is once, few, many, or a class for clones that have expanded.

d_gene,v_gene,j_gene,abundance,CDR3nt,CDR3aa
.,TRBV7-3,TRBJ2-7,.,TGTGCCAGCAGCTTAACGTGGGCAGGGGGGTACGAGCAGTACTTC,CASSLTWAGGYEQYF
TRBD1,TRBV6-5,TRBJ1-1,.,TGTGCCAGCAGTTTCGGGACAGGGGAAGCTTTCTTT,CASSFGTGEAFF
.,TRBV6-6,TRBJ2-5,.,TGTGCCAGCAGTTACAGTGAGACCCAGTACTTC,CASSYSETQYF
.,TRBV2,TRBJ1-6,.,TGTGCCAGCAGTGCTAGGCAGGGCTTCTATAATTCACCCCTCCACTTT,CASSARQGFYNSPLHF
.,TRBV10-2,TRBJ1-1,.,TGCGCCAGCAGTGAGCTGGCAGGTACTTCGGCTTTCTTT,CASSELAGTSAFF
.,TRBV14,TRBJ2-7,once,TGTGCCAGCAGAAATTCCGGGGGATACGAGCAGTACTTC,CASRNSGGYEQYF
.,TRBV2,TRBJ2-3,.,TGTGCCAGCAGTCTATACGACCTTAACCGGGACACAGATACGCAGTATTTT,CASSLYDLNRDTDTQYF
.,TRBV9,TRBJ2-3,.,TGTGCCAGCAGCGTAGAGGGCACAGATACGCAGTATTTT,CASSVEGTDTQYF
.,TRBV7-9,TRBJ1-1,.,TGTGCCAGCAGCCCCGGGAGGAGTGGGTATACTGAAGCTTTCTTT,CASSPGRSGYTEAFF
TRBD1,TRBV10-3,TRBJ1-1,.,TGTGCCATCAGCCGGGACAGAGATTACACTGAAGCTTTCTTT,CAISRDRDYTEAFF
.,TRBV11-2,TRBJ2-3,.,TGTGCCAGCAGCTTAACAGATACGCAGTATTTT,CASSLTDTQYF
TRBD1,TRBV7-8,TRBJ1-2,.,TGTGCCAGCAGCCCCCAGGGGGCCGGAGGGTATGGCTACACCTTC,CASSPQGAGGYGYTF
TRBD1,TRBV5-6,TRBJ2-7,.,TGTGCCACGGAGAACCGGGACAGGGGAACCTACGAGCAGTACTTC,CATENRDRGTYEQYF
.,TRBV5-1,TRBJ1-1,.,TGCGCCAGCAGCCCAGGGTCTGACACTGAAGCTTTCTTT,CASSPGSDTEAFF
TRBD2,TRBV19,TRBJ2-1,.,TGTGCCAGTCGCGAGGCGGGGGGTCCCTACAATGAGCAGTTCTTC,CASREAGGPYNEQFF
.,TRBV28,TRBJ2-3,.,TGTGCCAGCAGTCCCCAGCAGGGGGGCCAAGATACGCAGTATTTT,CASSPQQGGQDTQYF
.,TRBV30,TRBJ2-7,.,TGTGCCTGGAGGGCCAGCGCGGAATTCTACGAGCAGTACTTC,CAWRASAEFYEQYF
.,TRBV11-2,TRBJ2-7,.,TGTGCCAGCAGCTGGGGTCCCTACGAGCAGTACTTC,CASSWGPYEQYF
.,TRBV7-9,TRBJ2-5,.,TGTGCCAGCAGCTTCGAGGGAGCTGAGACCCAGTACTTC,CASSFEGAETQYF
TRBD1,TRBV13,TRBJ2-6,.,TGTGCCAGCAGCTTAGTTGGCAGGGGGATCTCTGGGGCCAACGTCCTGACTTTC,CASSLVGRGISGANVLTF
.,TRBV9,TRBJ1-3,.,TGTGCCAGCAGCGTAACGGTGGGGGGTACTGGAAACACCATATATTTT,CASSVTVGGTGNTIYF
TRBD2,TRBV7-9,TRBJ2-1,.,TGTGCCAGCAGCAATACCGGGACTAGGGTCAATGAGCAGTTCTTC,CASSNTGTRVNEQFF
.,TRBV7-9,TRBJ2-1,.,TGTGCCAGCAGCCATACATCCTACAATGAGCAGTTCTTC,CASSHTSYNEQFF
.,TRBV28,TRBJ1-2,.,TGTGCCAGCAGTTTCGCCGCAGGGAATGGCTACACCTTC,CASSFAAGNGYTF
.,TRBV13,TRBJ2-7,.,TGTGCCAGCAGGCTTTCTAGCGAACTTGAGCAGTACTTC,CASRLSSELEQYF
TRBD1,TRBV2,TRBJ2-7,.,TGTGCCAGCAGTTTGACAGGGGGCGGCTACGAGCAGTACTTC,CASSLTGGGYEQYF
TRBD2,TRBV7-9,TRBJ2-1,.,TGTGCCAGCAGCTTTAGCGGGAGCTCCGGTGAGCAGTTCTTC,CASSFSGSSGEQFF
.,TRBV19,TRBJ1-5,.,TGTGCCAGTAGTATATTAGCCAGGGTCACAAATCAGCCCCAGCATTTT,CASSILARVTNQPQHF
TRBD2,TRBV19,TRBJ2-1,once,TGTGCCAGTAGTTTTGCTAGCGGAGAATACAATGAGCAGTTCTTC,CASSFASGEYNEQFF
.,TRBV19,TRBJ2-4,once,TGTGCCAGTAGCTGGGGGCGGTCCGCCGCCAAAAACATTCAGTACTTC,CASSWGRSAAKNIQYF
TRBD2,TRBV9,TRBJ2-7,once,TGTGCCAGCAGCGTCGGGAGGAGCTCCTACGAGCAGTACTTC,CASSVGRSSYEQYF
.,TRBV30,TRBJ2-2,.,TGTGCCTGGACACGAGGGACCGGGGAGCTGTTTTTT,CAWTRGTGELFF
TRBD1,TRBV4-3,TRBJ1-6,.,TGCGCCAGCAGCCACGGACAGGGACTTAGTTCACCCCTCCACTTT,CASSHGQGLSSPLHF
.,TRBV7-2,TRBJ1-2,medium-sized,TGTGCCAGCAGCCGGAGGGCGAGGGCTAACTATGGCTACACCTTC,CASSRRARANYGYTF
.,TRBV6-5,TRBJ2-3,.,TGTGCCAGCAGGAAGGGTGTGGTAGATACGCAGTATTTT,CASRKGVVDTQYF
.,TRBV19,TRBJ1-2,.,TGTGCCAGTAGTACCATTACACCGACAGCTAAGAACTATGGCTACACCTTC,CASSTITPTAKNYGYTF
.,TRBV11-2,TRBJ2-5,.,TGTGCCAGCAGCTTTGTTAAAGGGGGGCCATATGAGACCCAGTACTTC,CASSFVKGGPYETQYF
.,TRBV29-1,TRBJ1-2,few,TGCAGCGGTTCTGAGGGTTCCTATGGCTACACCTTC,CSGSEGSYGYTF
.,TRBV4-1,TRBJ1-1,.,TGCGCCAGCAGCCAAGATTGGGGGATGAACACTGAAGCTTTCTTT,CASSQDWGMNTEAFF
TRBD1,TRBV7-2,TRBJ2-7,.,TGTGCCAGCAGCCAGGGACAGGGTCCTTACGAGCAGTACTTC,CASSQGQGPYEQYF
.,TRBV5-1,TRBJ1-1,few,TGCGCCAGCAGCTTGGGAGGGAACACTGAAGCTTTCTTT,CASSLGGNTEAFF
.,TRBV7-8,TRBJ2-1,.,TGTGCCAGCAGCCTTACCCGGGGGATTGACGTCTACAATGAGCAGTTCTTC,CASSLTRGIDVYNEQFF